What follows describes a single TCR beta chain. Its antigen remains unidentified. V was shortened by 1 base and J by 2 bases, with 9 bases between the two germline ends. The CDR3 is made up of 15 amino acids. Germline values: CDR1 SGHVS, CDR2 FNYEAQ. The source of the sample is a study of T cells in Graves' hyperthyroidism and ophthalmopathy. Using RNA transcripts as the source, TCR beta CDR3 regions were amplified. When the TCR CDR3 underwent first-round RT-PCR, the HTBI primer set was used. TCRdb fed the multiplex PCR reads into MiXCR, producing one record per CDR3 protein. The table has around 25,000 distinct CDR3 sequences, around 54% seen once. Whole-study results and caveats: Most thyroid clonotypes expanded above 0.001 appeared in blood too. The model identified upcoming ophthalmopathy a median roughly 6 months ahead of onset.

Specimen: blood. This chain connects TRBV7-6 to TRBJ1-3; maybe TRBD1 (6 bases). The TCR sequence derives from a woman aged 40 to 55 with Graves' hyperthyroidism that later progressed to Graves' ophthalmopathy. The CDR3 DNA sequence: TGTGCCAGCAGCTTAGACGAGGGGGCTGGAAACACCATATATTTT. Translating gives CASSLDEGAGNTIYF.